This TCR beta chain is drawn from a study of CD8 T cells in Susac syndrome. Study context: When blood was drawn, patients with Susac syndrome were on intravenous immunoglobulin alone, on corticosteroids, or therapy-naive. Study-wide results and caveats: Susac-specific public clones found in total CD8+ repertoires numbered 15 to 20, and those in CD8+ TEMRA repertoires numbered about five.

To note about this clonotype: Its antigen remains unidentified.

The CDR3 is made up of 16 amino acids. V gave up 4 bases and J gave up 5 bases; unmatched junction bases: 8. Per germline, CDR1 MGHRA and CDR2 YSYEKL. The RNA, about 0.45 to 1 ug, was put through reverse transcription using random hexamers. A multiplex approach, immunoSEQ multiplex PCR, amplified TCR beta CDR3 across 54 Vbeta and 13 Jbeta. TCRdb re-called the immunoSEQ multiplex PCR reads with MiXCR, one entry per CDR3 protein. The data contain roughly 130,000 distinct CDR3 sequences, roughly 94% of them seen just once; the ten biggest clones take up about 0.28%. The sample was CD8+ T cells from PBMCs. V is TRBV4-1 and J is TRBJ1-4, with 9 bases aligning to TRBD1. The sequence came from a human donor with Susac syndrome. CDR3 nucleotides: TGCGCCAGCAGCCCGTATAGTGGGACAGGGAATGAAAAACTGTTTTTT. Amino acids: CASSPYSGTGNEKLFF.